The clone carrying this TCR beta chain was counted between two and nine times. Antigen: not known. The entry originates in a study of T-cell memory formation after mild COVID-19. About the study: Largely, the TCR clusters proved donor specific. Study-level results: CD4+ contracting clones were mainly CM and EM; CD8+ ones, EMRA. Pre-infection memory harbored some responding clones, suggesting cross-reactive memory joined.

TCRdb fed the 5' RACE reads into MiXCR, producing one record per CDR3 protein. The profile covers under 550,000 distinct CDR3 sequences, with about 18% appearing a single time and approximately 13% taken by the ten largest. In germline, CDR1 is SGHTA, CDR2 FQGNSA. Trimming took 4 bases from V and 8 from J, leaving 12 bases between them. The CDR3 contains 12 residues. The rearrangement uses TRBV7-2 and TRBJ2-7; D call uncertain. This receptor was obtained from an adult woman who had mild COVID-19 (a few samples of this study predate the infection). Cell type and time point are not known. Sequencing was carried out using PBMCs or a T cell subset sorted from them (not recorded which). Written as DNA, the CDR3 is TGTGCCAGCAGCTCCGCAGAGACACAGCAGTACTTC. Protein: CASSSAETQQYF. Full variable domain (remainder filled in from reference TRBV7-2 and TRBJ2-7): GAGVSQSPSNKVTEKGKDVELRCDPISGHTALYWYRQSLGQGLEFLIYFQGNSAPDKSGLPSDRFSAERTGGSVSTLTIQRTQQEDSAVYLCASSSAETQQYFGPGTRLTVT.